The source of this T cell receptor (beta chain) is a study of CD8+CD57+ T cells in acquired aplastic anemia. Study context: The average for DNA from sorted CD4+ and CD8+ cells was 3 to 4 ug. Points from the study as a whole: A set of twenty-nine CD8+ CDR3 sequences was shared between patients and controls, and these sequences appeared highly expressed in patients. Patients were compared with controls for CD8+ Simpson's diversity, and no significant difference emerged.

CDR3 and TCR beta VDJ profiling relied on genomic DNA as the template. Using its own MiXCR run on the reads, TCRdb lists one record per CDR3 protein. The data show some 120,000 distinct CDR3 sequences, 48% seen once. This clonotype was found many times. Antigen unknown. Looked up from germline, CDR1 is SNHLY and CDR2 is FYNNEI. The junction had 6 bases not matched to a gene; V was cut back by 6 bases and J by 2 bases. This CDR3 has 15 residues. This receptor was identified in a human donor in good health, serving as a control. The rearrangement links TRBV2 to TRBJ2-3; 9 nucleotides line up with TRBD2. The sequenced sample was sorted CD4+, CD8+, or CD8+CD57+ T cells (not recorded which) from PBMCs. This CDR3 reads CASSISGGDTDTQYF. CDR3 DNA: TGTGCCAGCAGCATTAGCGGGGGAGACACAGATACGCAGTATTTT.